These 17 T cell receptor beta chains share one sample of origin, sequenced in a study of T cell responses to AZD1222 COVID-19 vaccine. The method was immunoSEQ multiplex PCR; TCRdb's version includes in-frame clones alone and lacks a portion of them. Here the sample spans approximately 190,000 clones, 80% to 90% being singletons. The specimen was peripheral blood, collected on day 0 of MenACWY control vaccination. All receptors derive from an adult in good health.

This clone was seen more than once but under ten times. J is TRBJ2-2 and V is TRBV6-6; TRBD1 matches 7 bases. The CDR3 contains 16 residues. V was pared by 2 bases and J by 6 bases, with 9 bases of the junction left unmatched. Per germline, CDR1 MNHNY and CDR2 SVGAGI (reference sequence). CDR3 nucleotide sequence: TGTGCCAGCAGTTACGAGGACAGGACGGCTCCCGGGGAGCTGTTTTTT. It yields the protein CASSYEDRTAPGELFF.

Here the CDR3 DNA reads TGTGCCAGCAGTTTCCGGGGCTCCTACGAGCAGTACTTC. This gives the protein CASSFRGSYEQYF. J is TRBJ2-7 and V is TRBV28, with D tentatively TRBD2 (5 bases). V gave up 3 bases and J gave up 0 bases, with 6 bases separating them. Germline V gene data show CDR1 as MDHEN and CDR2 as SYDVKM. This CDR3 is built from 13 residues.

V usage is TRBV30 and J usage is TRBJ1-2; a weak D match, TRBD1 (5 bases). CDR1 and CDR2 (germline): GTSNPN, SVGIG (reference sequence). V gave up 2 bases and J gave up 2 bases, with 6 bases separating them. This CDR3 has 12 residues. This CDR3 reads CAWSTGNYGYTF. CDR3 in DNA: TGTGCCTGGAGTACAGGCAACTATGGCTACACCTTC.

The gene calls are TRBV18 and TRBJ1-6, with TRBD1 matching over 10 bases. Germline V lookup: CDR1 KGHSH, CDR2 LQKENI. This CDR3 is 16 amino acids long. The V gene end was trimmed by 4 bases and the J gene end by 3 bases; junction bases not matched to a gene: 3. CDR3 DNA sequence: TGTGCCAGCTCACTGGGACAGGGGAACTATAATTCACCCCTCCACTTT. It yields the protein CASSLGQGNYNSPLHF.

The rearrangement uses TRBV25-1 and TRBJ1-1; 8 nucleotides line up with TRBD1. V shed 4 bases and J 4 bases; nucleotides not matched to a gene: 8. The CDR3 is 15 residues long. Germline V CDR1 and CDR2: MGHDK, SYGVNS. The DNA for the CDR3 is TGTGCCAGCAGTGCTGGAATGGGACAGGCCACTGAAGCTTTCTTT. Translated: CASSAGMGQATEAFF.

This clone was detected ten times or more. This chain uses TRBV6-6 with TRBJ2-7, with D maybe TRBD2 (7 bases). Germline assignment: CDR1 MNHNY and CDR2 SVGAGI (reference sequence). Trimming left V 7 bases short and J 7 bases short, with 32 bases between. This CDR3 comprises 18 residues. This CDR3 is CASTRSGGGAIESSEQYF. Here the CDR3 DNA reads TGTGCCAGCACTCGGAGTGGAGGGGGGGCTATCGAGTCAAGTGAGCAGTACTTC.

The chain uses TRBV7-8 and TRBJ2-6, with a weak D call TRBD1 (8 bases). This CDR3 region has 17 residues. Germline V gene lookup returns CDR1 SGHVS and CDR2 FQNEAQ. The V gene lost 3 bases and the J gene lost 0 bases, with 12 bases spanning the gap. CDR3 residues: CASSFTGGGSGANVLTF. CDR3 nucleotide sequence: TGTGCCAGCAGCTTTACAGGGGGGGGCTCTGGGGCCAACGTCCTGACTTTC.

The gene calls are TRBV5-1 and TRBJ1-2; 7 bases fit TRBD1. This CDR3 contains 13 residues. The germline CDR1 and CDR2 sequences are SGHRS and YFSETQ. After removal of 6 bases from V and 8 bases from J, the junction contained 10 bases not matched to a gene. DNA for the CDR3: TGCGCCAGCACTAAGACAGGGTCGTACGGCTACACCTTC. Protein sequence: CASTKTGSYGYTF.

In its sample, this clone was seen once. This sequence joins TRBV27 and TRBJ1-1; D is ambiguous. V was clipped by 2 bases and J by 3 bases, with 7 bases between them. This CDR3 has 13 amino acids. The germline V gene encodes CDR1 MNHEY and CDR2 SMNVEV (reference sequence). Here the CDR3 DNA reads TGTGCCAGCAGTTTAAACCCCGACACTGAAGCTTTCTTT. Translating it yields CASSLNPDTEAFF.

The chain couples TRBV6-1 to TRBJ1-5, with 9 bases identical to TRBD1. There are 16 residues in the CDR3. The J segment lost 10 bases and the V segment lost 3 bases, leaving 13 bases of the junction unmatched. Germline lookup yields CDR1 MNHNS and CDR2 SASEGT. CDR3 DNA sequence: TGTGCCAGCAGTGAGAGGACAGGGGATATTTTCCAACCCCAGCATTTT. It translates to CASSERTGDIFQPQHF.

This chain uses TRBV27 with TRBJ2-7; 10 bases align to TRBD1. Germline CDR1 reads MNHEY; CDR2 reads SMNVEV (reference sequence). The CDR3 is made up of 19 amino acids. Trimming at V came to 6 bases and at J to 3 bases, leaving 20 bases not matched to a gene. DNA for the CDR3: TGTGCCAGCAGCGACCCCGGGACAGGGGTCACCCTCGGGGTCTACGAGCAGTACTTC. Amino acid sequence: CASSDPGTGVTLGVYEQYF.

As DNA, the CDR3 is TGTGCCAGCACCTCAAGGGGGGGCTCCGGGTACAATGAGCAGTTCTTC. It specifies CASTSRGGSGYNEQFF. The V call is TRBV2, the J call TRBJ2-1; a weak D match, TRBD2 (7 bases). This CDR3 is 16 amino acids long. Germline CDR1 is SNHLY and CDR2 is FYNNEI. Trimming stripped 7 bases from V and 4 bases from J, with 20 bases between. Full variable domain (outside the CDR3, taken from reference TRBV2 and TRBJ2-1): EPEVTQTPSHQVTQMGQEVILRCVPISNHLYFYWYRQILGQKVEFLVSFYNNEISEKSEIFDDQFSVERPDGSNFTLKIRSTKLEDSAMYFCASTSRGGSGYNEQFFGPGTRLTVL.

This sequence joins TRBV6-1 and TRBJ1-5, with TRBD1 matching over 7 bases. The V segment lost 4 bases and the J segment 4 bases; nucleotides outside the gene matches: 10. Germline loops: CDR1 MNHNS, CDR2 SASEGT. The CDR3 contains 16 residues. CDR3 amino acids: CASSATGTAINQPQHF. The CDR3 DNA follows: TGTGCCAGCAGTGCAACCGGGACAGCGATTAATCAGCCCCAGCATTTT.

The gene calls are TRBV6-5 and TRBJ2-7, with 8 bases fitting TRBD1. The CDR3 sequence is 14 residues long. Germline lookup yields CDR1 MNHEY and CDR2 SVGAGI. Losses at the gene ends were 6 bases for V and 0 bases for J; bases not matched to a gene: 4. The CDR3 is CASRLGQGSYEQYF. For the CDR3, the DNA is TGTGCCAGCAGACTCGGACAGGGCTCCTACGAGCAGTACTTC.

V is TRBV12-5 and J is TRBJ2-1; tentatively, D is TRBD2 (7 bases). Trimming removed 0 bases at V and 2 bases at J, with 11 bases between. The CDR3 totals 16 residues. The germline CDR1 and CDR2 sequences are LGHNT and FRNRAP. For the CDR3, the DNA is TGTGCTAGTGGTTTGGTAGAGGGGGGGCCCTACAATGAGCAGTTCTTC. Translated: CASGLVEGGPYNEQFF.

V is TRBV4-3 and J is TRBJ2-7; 7 bases map to TRBD1. With 3 bases clipped from V and 2 bases from J, the junction kept 4 bases outside the gene matches. Germline V CDR1 and CDR2: LGHNA, YSLEER. The CDR3 length is 14 residues. The DNA of the CDR3 is TGCGCCAGCAGCCAGCGACAGGGAGCCTACGAGCAGTACTTC. Protein: CASSQRQGAYEQYF.

This clone was seen a few times. The rearrangement uses TRBV5-4 and TRBJ1-3; D is ambiguous. With 0 bases removed from V and 2 bases from J, the gap between germline ends came to 6 bases. Germline V gives CDR1 SGHNT, CDR2 YYREEE (reference sequence). The CDR3 consists of 14 residues. The DNA for the CDR3 is TGTGCCAGCAGCTTGGGGGTTCCTGGAAACACCATATATTTT. This translates into CASSLGVPGNTIYF. The full variable domain, in which reference TRBV5-4 and TRBJ1-3 provide the parts outside the CDR3, is ETGVTQSPTHLIKTRGQQVTLRCSSQSGHNTVSWYQQALGQGPQFIFQYYREEENGRGNFPPRFSGLQFPNYSSELNVNALELDDSALYLCASSLGVPGNTIYFGEGSWLTVV.